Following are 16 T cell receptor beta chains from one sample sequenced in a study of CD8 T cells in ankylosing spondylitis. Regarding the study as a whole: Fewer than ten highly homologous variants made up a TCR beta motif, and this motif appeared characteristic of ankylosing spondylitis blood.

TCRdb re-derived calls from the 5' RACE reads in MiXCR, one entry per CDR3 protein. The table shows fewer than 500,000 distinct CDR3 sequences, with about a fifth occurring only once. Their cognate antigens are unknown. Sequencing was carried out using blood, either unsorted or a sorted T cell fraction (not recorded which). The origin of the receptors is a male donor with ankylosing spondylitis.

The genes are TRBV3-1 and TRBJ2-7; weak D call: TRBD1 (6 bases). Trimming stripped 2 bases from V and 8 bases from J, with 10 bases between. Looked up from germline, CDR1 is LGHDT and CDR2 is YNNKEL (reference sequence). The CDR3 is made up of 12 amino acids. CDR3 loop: CASSQRTVKQYF. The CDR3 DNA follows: TGTGCCAGCAGCCAAAGGACAGTAAAGCAGTACTTC.

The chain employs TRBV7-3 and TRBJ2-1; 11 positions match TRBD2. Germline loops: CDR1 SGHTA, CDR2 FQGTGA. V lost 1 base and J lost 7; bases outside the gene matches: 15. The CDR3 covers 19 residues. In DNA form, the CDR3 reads TGTGCCAGCAGCTTAATTGGGGGTAGCGGGAGGGCCGGGGTAAATGAGCAGTTCTTC. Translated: CASSLIGGSGRAGVNEQFF.

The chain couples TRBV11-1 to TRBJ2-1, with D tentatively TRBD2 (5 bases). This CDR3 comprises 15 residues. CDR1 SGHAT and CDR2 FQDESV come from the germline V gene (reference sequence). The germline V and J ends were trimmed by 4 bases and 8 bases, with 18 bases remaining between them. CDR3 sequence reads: CASSWRLQPWDEQFF. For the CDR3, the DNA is TGTGCCAGCAGCTGGAGACTACAACCATGGGATGAGCAGTTCTTC.

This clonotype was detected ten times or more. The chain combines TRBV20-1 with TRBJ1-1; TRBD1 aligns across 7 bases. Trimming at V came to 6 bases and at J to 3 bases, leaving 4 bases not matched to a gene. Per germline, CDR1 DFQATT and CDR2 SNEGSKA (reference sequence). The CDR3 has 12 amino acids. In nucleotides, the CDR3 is TGCAGTGCCAGACAGGGTTACACTGAAGCTTTCTTT. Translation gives CSARQGYTEAFF.

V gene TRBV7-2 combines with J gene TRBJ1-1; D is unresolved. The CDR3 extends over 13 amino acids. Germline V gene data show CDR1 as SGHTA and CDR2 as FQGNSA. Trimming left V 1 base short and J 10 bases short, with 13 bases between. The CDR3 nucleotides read TGTGCCAGCAGCTTAGACGGCGGGGTAAGAGCTTTCTTT. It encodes CASSLDGGVRAFF. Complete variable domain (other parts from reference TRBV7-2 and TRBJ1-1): GAGVSQSPSNKVTEKGKDVELRCDPISGHTALYWYRQSLGQGLEFLIYFQGNSAPDKSGLPSDRFSAERTGGSVSTLTIQRTQQEDSAVYLCASSLDGGVRAFFGQGTRLTVV.

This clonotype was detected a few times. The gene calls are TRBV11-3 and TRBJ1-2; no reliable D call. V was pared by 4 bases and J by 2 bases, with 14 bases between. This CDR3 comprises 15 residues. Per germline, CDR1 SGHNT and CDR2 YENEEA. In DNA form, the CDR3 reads TGTGCCAGCAGCTCCGGCGGCGGACGGAACTATGGCTACACCTTC. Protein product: CASSSGGGRNYGYTF.

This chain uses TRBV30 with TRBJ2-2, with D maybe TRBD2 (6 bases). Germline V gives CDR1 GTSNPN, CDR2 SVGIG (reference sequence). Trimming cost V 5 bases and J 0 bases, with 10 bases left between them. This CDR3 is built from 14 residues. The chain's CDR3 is CAWSLAPNTGELFF. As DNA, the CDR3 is TGTGCCTGGTCCCTAGCGCCGAACACCGGGGAGCTGTTTTTT.

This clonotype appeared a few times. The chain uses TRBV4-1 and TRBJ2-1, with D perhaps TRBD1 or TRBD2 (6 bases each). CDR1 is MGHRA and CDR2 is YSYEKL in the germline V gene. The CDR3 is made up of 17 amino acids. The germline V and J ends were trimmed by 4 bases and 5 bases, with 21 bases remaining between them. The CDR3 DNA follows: TGCGCCAGCAGCCCCCTAGGGGGTGCGGGAATGAACAATGAGCAGTTCTTC. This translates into CASSPLGGAGMNNEQFF.

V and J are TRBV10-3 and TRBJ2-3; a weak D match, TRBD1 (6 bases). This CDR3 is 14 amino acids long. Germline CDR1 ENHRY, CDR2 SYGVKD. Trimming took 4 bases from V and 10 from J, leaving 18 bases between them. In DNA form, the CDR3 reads TGTGCCATCAGTGTGTATGGACAGACTGATGCGCAGTATTTT. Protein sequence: CAISVYGQTDAQYF.

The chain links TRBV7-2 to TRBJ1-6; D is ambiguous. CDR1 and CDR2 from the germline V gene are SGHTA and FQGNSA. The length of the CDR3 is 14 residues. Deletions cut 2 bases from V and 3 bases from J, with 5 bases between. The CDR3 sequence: CASSLQLYNSPLHF. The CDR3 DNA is TGTGCCAGCAGCTTACAGCTCTATAATTCACCCCTCCACTTT.

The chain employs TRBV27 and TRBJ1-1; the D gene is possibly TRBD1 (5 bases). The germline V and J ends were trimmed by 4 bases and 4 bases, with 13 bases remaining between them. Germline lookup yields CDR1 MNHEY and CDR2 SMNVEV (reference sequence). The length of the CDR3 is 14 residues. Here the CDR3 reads CASSSNFGGTEAFF. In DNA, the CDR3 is TGTGCCAGCAGTTCTAATTTTGGGGGCACTGAAGCTTTCTTT.

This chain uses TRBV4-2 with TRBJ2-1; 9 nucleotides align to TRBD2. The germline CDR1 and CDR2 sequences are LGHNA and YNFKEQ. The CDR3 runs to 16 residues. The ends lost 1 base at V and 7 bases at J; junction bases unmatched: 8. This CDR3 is CASSQVIAGVGNEQFF. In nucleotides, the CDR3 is TGTGCCAGCAGCCAAGTAATAGCGGGAGTGGGGAATGAGCAGTTCTTC.

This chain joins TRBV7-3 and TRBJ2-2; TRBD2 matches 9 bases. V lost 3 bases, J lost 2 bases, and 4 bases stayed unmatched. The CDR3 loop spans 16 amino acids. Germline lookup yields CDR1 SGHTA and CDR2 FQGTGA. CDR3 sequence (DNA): TGTGCCAGCAGCTTGGCGGGAGGGCCAAACACCGGGGAGCTGTTTTTT. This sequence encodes CASSLAGGPNTGELFF.

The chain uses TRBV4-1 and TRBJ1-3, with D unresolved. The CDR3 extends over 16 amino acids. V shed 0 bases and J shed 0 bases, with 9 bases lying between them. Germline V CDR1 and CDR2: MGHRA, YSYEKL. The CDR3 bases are TGCGCCAGCAGCCAAGATGGCAGGAACTCTGGAAACACCATATATTTT. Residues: CASSQDGRNSGNTIYF.

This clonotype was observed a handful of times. Here the CDR3 DNA reads TGTGCCAGCAGTTTAACCGTGGAGACCCAGTACTTC. Amino acid sequence: CASSLTVETQYF. J is TRBJ2-5 and V is TRBV12-3 or TRBV12-4; unclear D gene. Deletions cut 2 bases from V and 5 bases from J, with 6 bases between. CDR3 length: 12 amino acids.

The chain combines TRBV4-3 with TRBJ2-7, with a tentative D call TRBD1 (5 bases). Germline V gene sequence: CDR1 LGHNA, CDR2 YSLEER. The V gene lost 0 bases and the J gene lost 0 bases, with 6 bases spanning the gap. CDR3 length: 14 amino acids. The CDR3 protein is CASSQDTGSYEQYF. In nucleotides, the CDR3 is TGCGCCAGCAGCCAAGATACAGGCTCCTACGAGCAGTACTTC.